The 30 T cell receptor beta chains presented below share a single source sample, sequenced in a study of cytomegalovirus exposure and HLA in healthy donors. PCR was performed using 60 Vbeta and 13 Jbeta primers. The protocol was immunoSEQ multiplex PCR, while the TCRdb copy is restricted to in-frame clones and leaves out a portion. The table shows approximately 140,000 clones, with over 75% occurring only once. The sequencing sample was made of PBMCs. Receptors were obtained from a woman in her forties in good health and CMV-seropositive.

The chain is built from TRBV11-2 and TRBJ2-7; 7 positions match TRBD2. The V and J ends lost 3 bases and 2 bases, in that order; junction bases with no gene match: 7. CDR3 length: 15 residues. Germline CDR1 SGHAT, CDR2 FQNNGV. The chain's CDR3 is CASSLGLAGAYEQYF. CDR3 DNA sequence: TGTGCCAGCAGCTTGGGGCTCGCGGGGGCCTACGAGCAGTACTTC.

V gene TRBV11-3 combines with J gene TRBJ1-1; no definite D call. The CDR3 extends over 14 amino acids. Germline loops: CDR1 SGHNT, CDR2 YENEEA. The germline V and J ends were trimmed by 0 bases and 2 bases, with 7 bases remaining between them. CDR3 region: CASSLDSTNTEAFF. CDR3 DNA sequence: TGTGCCAGCAGCTTAGACAGTACCAACACTGAAGCTTTCTTT.

The CDR3 bases are TGTGCCAGCAGCTATCCCGGGACCCGAGGGGGTATGGCTTTCTTT. Translation: CASSYPGTRGGMAFF. The chain carries TRBV5-8 and TRBJ1-1; tentatively, D is TRBD1 (6 bases). Trimming removed 3 bases at V and 11 bases at J, with 23 bases between. The CDR3 covers 15 residues. Germline CDR1 reads SGHTS; CDR2 reads YDEGEE. The full variable domain, completed using reference TRBV5-8 and TRBJ1-1, is EAGVTQSPTHLIKTRGQQATLRCSPISGHTSVYWYQQALGLGLQFLLWYDEGEERNRGNFPPRFSGRQFPNYSSELNVNALELEDSALYLCASSYPGTRGGMAFFGQGTRLTVV.

CDR3 in amino acids: CASSLGWGAGELFF. As DNA, the CDR3 is TGTGCCAGCAGCTTAGGATGGGGGGCCGGGGAGCTGTTTTTT. This chain uses TRBV7-2 with TRBJ2-2; D is perhaps TRBD2 (6 bases). The CDR3 is 14 residues long. CDR1 is SGHTA, CDR2 FQGNSA, per germline. The V end lost 1 base, the J end lost 6 bases, and 9 bases lay between the germline ends.

This sequence joins TRBV19 and TRBJ2-5, with 7 nucleotides matching TRBD2. The V segment lost 1 base and the J segment 5 bases; nucleotides outside the gene matches: 4. CDR3 length equals 14 residues. CDR1 is LNHDA and CDR2 is SQIVND in the germline V gene (reference sequence). CDR3 bases: TGTGCCAGTAGTATAGCGGGGGGAACGGAGACCCAGTACTTC. This translates into CASSIAGGTETQYF.

The J gene is TRBJ2-5, the V gene TRBV7-6; TRBD2 aligns across 8 bases. The CDR3 spans 15 residues. In germline, CDR1 is SGHVS, CDR2 FNYEAQ. The V and J ends lost 3 bases and 5 bases, in that order; junction bases with no gene match: 8. CDR3 coding DNA: TGTGCCAGCAGCTTCCCGGGGACTAGTGGGGAGACCCAGTACTTC. This gives the protein CASSFPGTSGETQYF. Together with reference TRBV7-6 and TRBJ2-5, the CDR3 gives the full variable domain: GAGVSQSPRYKVTKRGQDVALRCDPISGHVSLYWYRQALGQGPEFLTYFNYEAQQDKSGLPNDRFSAERPEGSISTLTIQRTEQRDSAMYRCASSFPGTSGETQYFGPGTRLLVL.

The rearrangement links TRBV7-9 to TRBJ1-6; 9 bases are a match to TRBD1. The V segment lost 5 bases and the J segment 6 bases; nucleotides outside the gene matches: 8. Germline-derived CDR1 and CDR2 are SEHNR and FQNEAQ (reference sequence). CDR3 length: 16 amino acids. This CDR3 reads CASSPAGTGFNSPLHF. The CDR3 region has the DNA TGTGCCAGCAGCCCCGCCGGGACAGGGTTTAATTCACCCCTCCACTTT.

The chain uses TRBV5-4 and TRBJ2-5; the match to TRBD2 covers 9 bases. The V gene end was trimmed by 6 bases and the J gene end by 5 bases; junction bases not matched to a gene: 5. Germline V gene data show CDR1 as SGHNT and CDR2 as YYREEE (reference sequence). This CDR3 has 13 amino acids. The DNA for the CDR3 is TGTGCCAGCAAAGCGGGAGGCGGGGAGACCCAGTACTTC. Its protein is CASKAGGGETQYF.

V gene TRBV6-5 combines with J gene TRBJ2-7; 12 positions match TRBD1. V was pared by 7 bases and J by 3 bases, with 4 bases of the junction left unmatched. The CDR3 sequence is 14 residues long. Germline CDR1 is MNHEY and CDR2 is SVGAGI. The CDR3 DNA sequence: TGTGCCAGCAAGGGGACAGGGGGCGACTACGAGCAGTACTTC. It encodes CASKGTGGDYEQYF.

J is TRBJ2-5 and V is TRBV7-3; 11 bases align to TRBD2. This CDR3 has 16 amino acids. V gave up 5 bases and J gave up 1 base; unmatched junction bases: 6. Germline-derived CDR1 and CDR2 are SGHTA and FQGTGA. CDR3 sequence: CASSTLAGDPQETQYF. The CDR3 DNA reads as TGTGCCAGCAGCACACTAGCGGGGGACCCCCAAGAGACCCAGTACTTC.

The chain is built from TRBV9 and TRBJ2-1, with a tentative D call TRBD1 (5 bases). Germline V CDR1 and CDR2: SGDLS, YYNGEE. V lost 3 bases, J lost 5 bases, and 6 bases lay in between. The CDR3 contains 12 residues. The CDR3 loop is CASSEGDNEQFF. Here the CDR3 DNA reads TGTGCCAGCAGCGAAGGGGACAATGAGCAGTTCTTC.

For this clone: The germline gene is not matched at one end of the junction; a read error may be the cause. V gene TRBV7-7 combines with J gene TRBJ2-7; 7 bases fit TRBD1. The CDR3 sequence is 13 residues long. Germline loops: CDR1 SSHAT, CDR2 FNYEAQ (reference sequence). In nucleotides, the CDR3 is TGTGCTAGCAGCTCTTTAGGGGGCGCCGAGCAGTACTTC. Its protein product is CASSSLGGAEQYF.

The chain recombines TRBV25-1 with TRBJ1-2; the D gene is possibly TRBD1 (6 bases). In germline, CDR1 is MGHDK, CDR2 SYGVNS. CDR3 size: 12 residues. V was trimmed by 4 bases and J by 5 bases, leaving 8 bases between them. The CDR3 region has the DNA TGTGCCAGCAGTGCAGGGGATTATGGCTACACCTTC. The encoded protein is CASSAGDYGYTF.

Details on this clone: Other DNA variants within this sample encode the same CDR3. The chain employs TRBV4-3 and TRBJ2-1; D not resolved. Germline CDR1 reads LGHNA; CDR2 reads YSLEER. V gave up 0 bases and J gave up 2 bases, with 8 bases separating them. The CDR3 loop spans 15 amino acids. CDR3 sequence (DNA): TGCGCCAGCAGCCAAGATAGAGGAACCTACAATGAGCAGTTCTTC. Translation gives CASSQDRGTYNEQFF.

The rearrangement joins TRBV15 to TRBJ1-6; D gene unclear. Germline values: CDR1 LNHNV, CDR2 YYDKDF (reference sequence). CDR3 length: 16 residues. Trimming stripped 0 bases from V and 7 bases from J, with 13 bases between. CDR3 bases: TGTGCCACCAGCAGAGAACCCCAATTAGTAAATTCACCCCTCCACTTT. Translated, it gives CATSREPQLVNSPLHF.

This clone was detected only a few times. The rearrangement links TRBV19 to TRBJ1-2; D remains unclear. Germline V lookup: CDR1 LNHDA, CDR2 SQIVND (reference sequence). Trimming shortened V by 1 base and J by 5 bases, and 8 bases separated the two germline ends. CDR3 length: 13 amino acids. This CDR3 reads CASSIAREYGYTF. DNA for the CDR3: TGTGCCAGTAGTATAGCCCGAGAGTATGGCTACACCTTC. Supplemented by reference TRBV19 and TRBJ1-2, the full variable domain reads DGGITQSPKYLFRKEGQNVTLSCEQNLNHDAMYWYRQDPGQGLRLIYYSQIVNDFQKGDIAEGYSVSREKKESFPLTVTSAQKNPTAFYLCASSIAREYGYTFGSGTRLTVV.

This clone has a single count. The chain couples TRBV2 to TRBJ2-5; D may be TRBD1 (6 bases). The CDR3 has 12 amino acids. Germline CDR1 SNHLY, CDR2 FYNNEI. V was shortened by 6 bases and J by 1 base, with 6 bases between the two germline ends. CDR3 DNA: TGTGCCAGCAGGGACAGCCAAGAGACCCAGTACTTC. Its protein is CASRDSQETQYF. Full variable domain (rest looked up from reference TRBV2 and TRBJ2-5): EPEVTQTPSHQVTQMGQEVILRCVPISNHLYFYWYRQILGQKVEFLVSFYNNEISEKSEIFDDQFSVERPDGSNFTLKIRSTKLEDSAMYFCASRDSQETQYFGPGTRLLVL.

The CDR3 reads CASRPNSGGANTEAFF. CDR3 nucleotide sequence: TGCGCCAGCAGACCCAATTCGGGGGGCGCGAACACTGAAGCTTTCTTT. This chain connects TRBV5-1 to TRBJ1-1; weak D call: TRBD1 (6 bases). V shed 5 bases and J shed 1 base, with 18 bases lying between them. Germline assignment: CDR1 SGHRS and CDR2 YFSETQ. The CDR3 covers 16 residues.

This clone was seen only a few times. The rearrangement joins TRBV7-4 to TRBJ2-7, with D perhaps matching TRBD2 (6 bases). Trimming took 5 bases from V and 2 from J, leaving 22 bases between them. CDR1 is SGHVT and CDR2 is SQSDAQ in the germline V gene. CDR3 length: 17 amino acids. CDR3 DNA: TGTGCCAGCAGCCCGAGATGGTGGCTAGCGACTACCTACGAGCAGTACTTC. Its protein is CASSPRWWLATTYEQYF.

V is TRBV6-1 and J is TRBJ1-5; D not resolved. The CDR3 sequence is 15 residues long. V was pared by 4 bases and J by 0 bases, with 10 bases between. The germline V gene encodes CDR1 MNHNS and CDR2 SASEGT. CDR3 bases: TGTGCCAGCAGTGGGGTAGCGAATAGCAATCAGCCCCAGCATTTT. This translates into CASSGVANSNQPQHF.

The rearrangement joins TRBV29-1 to TRBJ1-5; a possible D gene is TRBD1 (5 bases). Germline CDR1 is SQVTM and CDR2 is ANQGSEA. The CDR3 covers 13 residues. V was pared by 6 bases and J by 9 bases, with 18 bases between. In DNA, the CDR3 is TGCAGCGTCGCGGACGCTGCGGGGGGGCCCCAGCATTTT. It yields the protein CSVADAAGGPQHF. Filled out from reference TRBV29-1 and TRBJ1-5, the complete variable domain reads SAVISQKPSRDICQRGTSLTIQCQVDSQVTMMFWYRQQPGQSLTLIATANQGSEATYESGFVIDKFPISRPNLTFSTLTVSNMSPEDSSIYLCSVADAAGGPQHFGDGTRLSIL.

This clone was observed a handful of times. The chain has TRBV5-6 and TRBJ2-7, with D perhaps TRBD2 (6 bases). The CDR3 runs to 14 residues. Trimming left V 0 bases short and J 1 base short, with 8 bases between. Germline loops: CDR1 SGHDT, CDR2 YYEEEE. The CDR3, as DNA: TGTGCCAGCAGCTTGGTGGAGGGGTCCTACGAGCAGTACTTC. Translated: CASSLVEGSYEQYF.

The rearrangement joins TRBV4-1 to TRBJ1-2; D might be TRBD1 (6 bases). The V end was cut by 4 bases, the J end by 3 bases, with 15 bases between. CDR3 size: 15 residues. CDR1 and CDR2 from the germline V gene are MGHRA and YSYEKL. The chain's CDR3 is CASSPYGGQDYGYTF. CDR3 sequence (DNA): TGCGCCAGCAGCCCCTACGGGGGGCAGGACTATGGCTACACCTTC.

J is TRBJ2-1 and V is TRBV27, with D possibly being TRBD2 (6 bases). The CDR3 is made up of 12 amino acids. Germline lookup yields CDR1 MNHEY and CDR2 SMNVEV (reference sequence). Trimming took off 4 bases at V and 16 bases at J, with 17 bases between the two ends. The CDR3 bases are TGTGCCAGCAGTTCGGAGGGCGGGCATCAATTCTTC. It codes for CASSSEGGHQFF.

The chain links TRBV30 to TRBJ2-7, with 8 positions matching TRBD1. Trimming took 3 bases from V and 4 from J; bases not matched to a gene: 2. The CDR3 spans 12 residues. Germline V gives CDR1 GTSNPN, CDR2 SVGIG (reference sequence). This CDR3 reads CAWRTGVYEQYF. DNA of the CDR3: TGTGCCTGGAGGACAGGGGTATACGAGCAGTACTTC. Supplemented by reference TRBV30 and TRBJ2-7, the full variable domain reads SQTIHQWPATLVQPVGSPLSLECTVEGTSNPNLYWYRQAAGRGLQLLFYSVGIGQISSEVPQNLSASRPQDRQFILSSKKLLLSDSGFYLCAWRTGVYEQYFGPGTRLTVT.

The sample holds a few counts of this clone. The chain links TRBV10-3 to TRBJ2-1; perhaps TRBD1 as D (5 bases). The CDR3 extends over 15 amino acids. Trimming took off 2 bases at V and 9 bases at J, with 17 bases between the two ends. CDR1 is ENHRY and CDR2 is SYGVKD in the germline V gene. The CDR3 spells CAISETRVSTSEQFF. CDR3 in DNA: TGTGCCATCAGTGAGACCAGGGTTTCAACGAGTGAGCAGTTCTTC.

This chain joins TRBV7-3 and TRBJ2-1; 9 bases map to TRBD2. The CDR3 is made up of 17 amino acids. CDR1 and CDR2 (germline): SGHTA, FQGTGA. V gave up 1 base and J gave up 0 bases; unmatched junction bases: 4. The CDR3 sequence is CASSLNSGGSSYNEQFF. In DNA, the CDR3 is TGTGCCAGCAGCTTAAATAGCGGGGGCAGCTCCTACAATGAGCAGTTCTTC.

The chain recombines TRBV4-3 with TRBJ1-2; possibly TRBD1 for D (5 bases). Germline lookup yields CDR1 LGHNA and CDR2 YSLEER. There are 13 residues in the CDR3. V was pared by 1 base and J by 7 bases, with 10 bases between. The CDR3 DNA sequence: TGCGCCAGCAGCCAAGGCCAGGGTTTTGGCTACACCTTC. Translation gives CASSQGQGFGYTF.

The chain has TRBV28 and TRBJ2-2; D unresolved. Per germline, CDR1 MDHEN and CDR2 SYDVKM. This CDR3 spans 13 amino acids. Trimming pared 6 bases from V and 6 bases from J, leaving 11 bases between. As DNA, the CDR3 is TGTGCCAGCAGCTCCCTCAGCGCCGGGGAGCTGTTTTTT. It translates to CASSSLSAGELFF.

The chain links TRBV18 to TRBJ1-4; 7 bases map to TRBD1. Germline CDR1 reads KGHSH; CDR2 reads LQKENI. V was clipped by 4 bases and J by 3 bases; unmatched bases: 5. This CDR3 spans 15 amino acids. CDR3 DNA: TGTGCCAGCTCACTCCCGGGACAGCCTAATGAAAAACTGTTTTTT. Its protein is CASSLPGQPNEKLFF.